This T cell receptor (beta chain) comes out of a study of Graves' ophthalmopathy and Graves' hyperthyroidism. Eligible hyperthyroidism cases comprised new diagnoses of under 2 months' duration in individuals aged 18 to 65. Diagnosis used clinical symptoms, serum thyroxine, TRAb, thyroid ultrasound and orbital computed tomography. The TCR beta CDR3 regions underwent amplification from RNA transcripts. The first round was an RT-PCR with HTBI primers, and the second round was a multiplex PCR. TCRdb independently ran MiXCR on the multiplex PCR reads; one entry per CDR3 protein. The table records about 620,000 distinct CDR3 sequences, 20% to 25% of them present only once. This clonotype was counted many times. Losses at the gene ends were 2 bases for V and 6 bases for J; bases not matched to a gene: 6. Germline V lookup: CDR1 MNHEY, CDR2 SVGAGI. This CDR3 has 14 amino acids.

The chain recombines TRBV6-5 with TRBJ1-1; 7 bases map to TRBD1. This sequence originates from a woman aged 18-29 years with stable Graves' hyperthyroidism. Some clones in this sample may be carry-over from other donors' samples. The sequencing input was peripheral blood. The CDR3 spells CASSYGQAFSEAFF. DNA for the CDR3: TGTGCCAGCAGTTACGGACAGGCTTTCTCTGAAGCTTTCTTT.